This is a list of T cell receptor beta chains from one sample in a study of T cell repertoires in cytomegalovirus infection. TCRdb passed the reads through MiXCR, listing each CDR3 protein once. The sample yields around 630,000 distinct CDR3 sequences, 20% to 25% seen once. Sample: CD8+ T cells from PBMCs. The receptors come from a human donor in good health (CMV status not recorded). Some clones in this sample may be carry-over from other donors' samples. Each CDR3 is given with its conserved first and last residue. The D gene is left open where the match is weak. The size entry is marked missing in some rows and otherwise reads once, few, many or a size class.

CDR3: CATLTGDNSPLHF
DNA: TGTGCCACCTTAACAGGAGATAATTCACCCCTCCACTTT
length: 13
D: NA
size: few
V: TRBV6-1
J: TRBJ1-6

CDR3: CASRGFLGQVKNGYTF
DNA: TGTGCCAGCAGGGGGTTTTTGGGACAGGTGAAAAATGGCTACACCTTC
length: 16
D: TRBD1
size: NA
V: TRBV3-1
J: TRBJ1-2

CDR3: CANRSVGDTEAFF
DNA: TGTGCCAACAGGTCCGTAGGGGACACTGAAGCTTTCTTT
length: 13
D: NA
size: NA
V: TRBV28
J: TRBJ1-1

CDR3: CASSLASTEAFF
DNA: TGTGCCAGCAGCTTGGCCAGCACTGAAGCTTTCTTT
length: 12
D: NA
size: many
V: TRBV5-6
J: TRBJ1-1

CDR3: CASSPSSRGGEQFF
DNA: TGTGCCAGCAGCCCCTCTAGTAGGGGAGGTGAGCAGTTCTTC
length: 14
D: NA
size: NA
V: TRBV7-3
J: TRBJ2-1

CDR3: CACRERGTEAFF
DNA: TGCGCCTGTCGGGAGAGGGGCACTGAAGCTTTCTTT
length: 12
D: NA
size: NA
V: TRBV5-1
J: TRBJ1-1

CDR3: CASSISSGHIQYF
DNA: TGTGCCAGCAGCATTTCAAGTGGGCACATTCAGTACTTC
length: 13
D: NA
size: NA
V: TRBV25-1
J: TRBJ2-4

CDR3: CASSYHPGTRWYEQFF
DNA: TGTGCCAGCAGTTACCACCCCGGGACTAGATGGTATGAGCAGTTCTTC
length: 16
D: TRBD2
size: NA
V: TRBV6-2/TRBV6-3
J: TRBJ2-1

CDR3: CASGRGGGATQYF
DNA: TGTGCCAGCGGAAGGGGGGGAGGGGCGACCCAGTACTTC
length: 13
D: NA
size: NA
V: TRBV6-2/TRBV6-3
J: TRBJ2-5

CDR3: CASSLIAPEQFF
DNA: TGTGCCAGCAGCTTAATAGCACCTGAGCAGTTCTTC
length: 12
D: NA
size: many
V: TRBV7-6
J: TRBJ2-1

CDR3: CASSEGGRSTDTQYF
DNA: TGTGCCAGCAGTGAGGGAGGGCGTAGCACAGATACGCAGTATTTT
length: 15
D: TRBD2
size: few
V: TRBV2
J: TRBJ2-3

CDR3: CVSSQDRANEKLFF
DNA: TGTGTCAGCAGCCAAGACAGGGCAAATGAAAAACTGTTTTTT
length: 14
D: TRBD1
size: NA
V: TRBV7-3
J: TRBJ1-4

CDR3: CASRGPPPAYNEQFF
DNA: TGTGCTTCACGCGGTCCTCCACCGGCCTACAATGAGCAGTTCTTC
length: 15
D: NA
size: NA
V: TRBV12-5
J: TRBJ2-1

CDR3: CASSLQFPRDEQYF
DNA: TGCGCCAGCAGCTTACAGTTTCCTCGGGACGAGCAGTACTTC
length: 14
D: NA
size: few
V: TRBV5-1
J: TRBJ2-7

CDR3: CASSLVSSGRQNTGELFF
DNA: TGTGCCAGCAGCTTGGTTTCTAGCGGGCGCCAAAACACCGGGGAGCTGTTTTTT
length: 18
D: TRBD2
size: NA
V: TRBV5-5
J: TRBJ2-2

CDR3: CASRSGTYEQYF
DNA: TGCGCCAGCAGGAGCGGTACCTACGAGCAGTACTTC
length: 12
D: NA
size: NA
V: TRBV5-1
J: TRBJ2-7

CDR3: CASSAWDRRYEQYF
DNA: TGTGCCAGCAGTGCCTGGGACAGGCGCTACGAGCAGTACTTC
length: 14
D: TRBD1
size: few
V: TRBV2
J: TRBJ2-7

CDR3: CSAGDRDYSNQPQHF
DNA: TGCAGCGCCGGAGACAGGGACTATAGCAATCAGCCCCAGCATTTT
length: 15
D: TRBD1
size: NA
V: TRBV29-1
J: TRBJ1-5

CDR3: CASSLTPGHYNEQFF
DNA: TGTGCCAGCAGCTTAACGCCCGGGCATTACAATGAGCAGTTCTTC
length: 15
D: NA
size: many
V: TRBV7-2
J: TRBJ2-1

CDR3: CASSSDRALSGELFF
DNA: TGCGCCAGCAGCTCGGACAGGGCGCTGTCCGGGGAGCTGTTTTTT
length: 15
D: TRBD1
size: few
V: TRBV5-1
J: TRBJ2-2

CDR3: CASSYSFRGDSYEQYF
DNA: TGTGCCAGCAGTTACTCCTTCCGAGGGGACTCCTACGAGCAGTACTTC
length: 16
D: NA
size: few
V: TRBV6-5
J: TRBJ2-7

CDR3: CSARDLRGPYEQYF
DNA: TGCAGTGCTAGAGATCTCCGGGGGCCGTACGAGCAGTACTTC
length: 14
D: NA
size: NA
V: TRBV20-1
J: TRBJ2-7

CDR3: CASSEYGNYGYTF
DNA: TGTGCCAGCAGTGAATATGGCAACTATGGCTACACCTTC
length: 13
D: NA
size: few
V: TRBV25-1
J: TRBJ1-2

CDR3: CSARNPRGIEEKLFF
DNA: TGCAGTGCTAGAAACCCTAGGGGTATCGAGGAAAAACTGTTTTTT
length: 15
D: NA
size: NA
V: TRBV20-1
J: TRBJ1-4

CDR3: CASSYPGATDTQYF
DNA: TGTGCCAGCAGTTACCCGGGGGCCACAGATACGCAGTATTTT
length: 14
D: NA
size: many
V: TRBV6-2/TRBV6-3
J: TRBJ2-3

CDR3: CAINESVTGNTEAFF
DNA: TGTGCCATCAATGAGTCCGTGACAGGAAACACTGAAGCTTTCTTT
length: 15
D: NA
size: NA
V: TRBV10-3
J: TRBJ1-1

CDR3: CASSPFQGSNQPQHF
DNA: TGTGCCAGCAGCCCATTCCAGGGAAGCAATCAGCCCCAGCATTTT
length: 15
D: NA
size: many
V: TRBV7-2
J: TRBJ1-5

CDR3: CASSEAGGASGELFF
DNA: TGTGCCAGCTCCGAAGCGGGGGGGGCCTCCGGGGAGCTGTTTTTT
length: 15
D: TRBD2
size: NA
V: TRBV7-3
J: TRBJ2-2

CDR3: CASSLRDPDTQYF
DNA: TGTGCCAGCAGTTTACGGGACCCAGATACGCAGTATTTT
length: 13
D: NA
size: many
V: TRBV28
J: TRBJ2-3

CDR3: CASSPGQEAFF
DNA: TGTGCCAGCAGCCCGGGACAGGAAGCTTTCTTT
length: 11
D: TRBD1
size: NA
V: TRBV7-9
J: TRBJ1-1

CDR3: CASSAPPVVAATTGELFF
DNA: TGTGCCAGCAGTGCCCCCCCTGTAGTAGCGGCGACAACCGGGGAGCTGTTTTTT
length: 18
D: NA
size: few
V: TRBV28
J: TRBJ2-2

CDR3: CSARGGQRVTDTQYF
DNA: TGCAGTGCTAGAGGGGGCCAGCGTGTAACAGATACGCAGTATTTT
length: 15
D: NA
size: NA
V: TRBV20-1
J: TRBJ2-3

CDR3: CASSYGGLSTDTQYF
DNA: TGCGCCAGCAGCTATGGGGGCCTTAGCACAGATACGCAGTATTTT
length: 15
D: NA
size: NA
V: TRBV4-1
J: TRBJ2-3

CDR3: CASSTEGANQPQHF
DNA: TGTGCCAGCAGTACCGAGGGGGCAAATCAGCCCCAGCATTTT
length: 14
D: TRBD1
size: NA
V: TRBV6-2/TRBV6-3
J: TRBJ1-5

CDR3: CSARDGGRSGNTIYF
DNA: TGCAGTGCTAGGGATGGGGGCCGCTCTGGAAACACCATATATTTT
length: 15
D: NA
size: NA
V: TRBV20-1
J: TRBJ1-3

CDR3: CASSLTSAANQPQHF
DNA: TGTGCCAGCAGCTTAACCTCGGCGGCCAATCAGCCCCAGCATTTT
length: 15
D: NA
size: NA
V: TRBV7-3
J: TRBJ1-5

CDR3: CTSSLSGDTTYEQYF
DNA: TGTACCAGCAGTCTATCCGGGGACACAACTTACGAGCAGTACTTC
length: 15
D: NA
size: NA
V: TRBV12-3/TRBV12-4
J: TRBJ2-7

CDR3: CASTQPGMINEQFF
DNA: TGTGCCAGCACCCAACCTGGGATGATCAATGAGCAGTTCTTC
length: 14
D: NA
size: many
V: TRBV12-3/TRBV12-4
J: TRBJ2-1

CDR3: CASSYSSSGGPRNEQFF
DNA: TGTGCCAGCAGTTACTCGTCTAGCGGGGGCCCTCGGAATGAGCAGTTCTTC
length: 17
D: TRBD2
size: NA
V: TRBV6-6
J: TRBJ2-1

CDR3: CAISEGSQPQHF
DNA: TGTGCCATCAGTGAAGGAAGTCAGCCCCAGCATTTT
length: 12
D: NA
size: many
V: TRBV10-3
J: TRBJ1-5

CDR3: CASSHLESGGANTGKLFF
DNA: TGTGCCAGCAGCCATCTGGAAAGCGGGGGGGCGAACACCGGGAAGCTGTTTTTT
length: 18
D: TRBD2
size: once
V: TRBV14
J: TRBJ2-2

CDR3: CASSLGAGPPDEQFF
DNA: TGTGCCAGCAGCTTAGGGGCGGGGCCGCCGGATGAGCAGTTCTTC
length: 15
D: NA
size: few
V: TRBV13
J: TRBJ2-1

CDR3: CASSLPVSGGSNTGELFF
DNA: TGTGCCAGCAGCTTACCGGTTAGCGGGGGTTCGAACACCGGGGAGCTGTTTTTT
length: 18
D: TRBD2
size: NA
V: TRBV7-6
J: TRBJ2-2

CDR3: CASSAKTGYNEQFF
DNA: TGTGCCAGCAGTGCAAAAACAGGGTACAATGAGCAGTTCTTC
length: 14
D: NA
size: once
V: TRBV6-2/TRBV6-3
J: TRBJ2-1

CDR3: CATLSGTLSSYNEQFF
DNA: TGTGCCACCCTATCCGGGACGCTGAGCTCCTACAATGAGCAGTTCTTC
length: 16
D: NA
size: many
V: TRBV25-1
J: TRBJ2-1

CDR3: CSVEGLSPHYGYTF
DNA: TGCAGCGTTGAAGGTCTGTCGCCCCACTATGGCTACACCTTC
length: 14
D: NA
size: NA
V: TRBV29-1
J: TRBJ1-2

CDR3: CASSPIDRDYGYTF
DNA: TGTGCCAGCAGCCCTATTGACAGGGACTATGGCTACACCTTC
length: 14
D: TRBD1
size: NA
V: TRBV14
J: TRBJ1-2

CDR3: CASSSAPGQGTDTQYF
DNA: TGTGCCAGCAGTTCCGCCCCGGGACAGGGCACAGATACGCAGTATTTT
length: 16
D: TRBD1
size: NA
V: TRBV6-5
J: TRBJ2-3

CDR3: CASSQGSTNTEAFF
DNA: TGCGCCAGCAGCCAAGGCTCGACGAACACTGAAGCTTTCTTT
length: 14
D: NA
size: few
V: TRBV4-3
J: TRBJ1-1

CDR3: CASSPHEAYNEQFF
DNA: TGTGCCAGCAGCCCGCACGAGGCCTACAATGAGCAGTTCTTC
length: 14
D: NA
size: many
V: TRBV7-9
J: TRBJ2-1